This T cell receptor beta chain appears in the sequencing data of a study of cytomegalovirus exposure and HLA in healthy donors. Study-wide findings and caveats: Reportedly, fewer N-insertions than the approximately 700-donor mean appeared in an Asian-associated ancestry cluster in a later analysis. In a later analysis, HLA-associated TCR beta chains were more clonally expanded than equally common others.

Comment on this clone: As yet, its antigen is unknown.

Germline lookup yields CDR1 MNHNS and CDR2 SASEGT. The CDR3 contains 15 residues. V dropped 2 bases and J dropped 11 bases, with 21 bases sitting between them. Researchers ran the PCR with 60 Vbeta and 13 Jbeta primers. TCRdb's table, derived via immunoSEQ multiplex PCR, lists solely in-frame clones and lacks some. The sample lists about 190,000 clones, approximately 80% occurring once. This chain uses TRBV6-1 with TRBJ1-1, with a tentative D call TRBD1 (5 bases). Specimen: PBMCs. The receptor comes from a middle-aged woman in good health and CMV-seronegative. The CDR3 sequence is CASSEQATGAPGAFF. CDR3 sequence (DNA): TGTGCCAGCAGTGAACAGGCCACAGGCGCCCCCGGGGCTTTCTTT.